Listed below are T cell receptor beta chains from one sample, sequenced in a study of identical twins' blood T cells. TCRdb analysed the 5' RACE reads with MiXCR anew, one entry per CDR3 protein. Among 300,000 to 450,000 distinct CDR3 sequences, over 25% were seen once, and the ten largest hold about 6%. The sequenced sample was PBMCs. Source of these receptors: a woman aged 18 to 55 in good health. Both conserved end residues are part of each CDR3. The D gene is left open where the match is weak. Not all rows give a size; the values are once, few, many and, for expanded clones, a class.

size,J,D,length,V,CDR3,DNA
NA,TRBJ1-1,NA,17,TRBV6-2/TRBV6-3,CASKLIVSGRWNTEAFF,TGTGCCAGCAAGTTGATAGTTTCGGGACGCTGGAACACTGAAGCTTTCTTT
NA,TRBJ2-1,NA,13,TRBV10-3,CAISENREGEQFF,TGTGCCATCAGTGAGAACAGGGAGGGTGAGCAGTTCTTC
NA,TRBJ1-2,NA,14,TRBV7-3,CASTSGGGVYGYTF,TGTGCCAGCACCTCAGGCGGGGGCGTCTATGGCTACACCTTC
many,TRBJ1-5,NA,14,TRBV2,CASGSIGGNQPQHF,TGTGCCAGCGGTTCGATCGGGGGCAATCAGCCCCAGCATTTT
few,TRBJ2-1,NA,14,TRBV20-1,CSARPSGYYNEQFF,TGCAGTGCCCGCCCCAGCGGGTACTACAATGAGCAGTTCTTC
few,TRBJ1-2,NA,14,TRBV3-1,CASSQGTVNYGYTF,TGTGCCAGCAGCCAAGGGACAGTAAACTATGGCTACACCTTC
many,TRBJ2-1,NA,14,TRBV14,CASSHGFTINEQFF,TGTGCCAGCAGCCACGGATTCACTATCAATGAGCAGTTCTTC
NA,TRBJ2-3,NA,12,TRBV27,CASSADGDTQYF,TGTGCCAGCAGTGCAGACGGAGATACGCAGTATTTT
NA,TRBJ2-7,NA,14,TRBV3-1,CASSQDTGYGEQYF,TGTGCCAGCAGCCAAGATACCGGGTACGGGGAGCAGTACTTC
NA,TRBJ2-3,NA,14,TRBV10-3,CAISEFGSTDTQYF,TGTGCCATCAGTGAGTTTGGTAGCACAGATACGCAGTATTTT
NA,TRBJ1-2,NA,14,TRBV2,CASKNSRSNYGYTF,TGTGCCTCAAAAAATTCAAGATCTAACTATGGCTACACCTTC
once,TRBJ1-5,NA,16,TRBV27,CASSPRNGYSDQPQHF,TGTGCCAGCAGTCCCAGAAACGGATACAGCGATCAGCCCCAGCATTTT
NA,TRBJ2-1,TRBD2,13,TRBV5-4,CASSQGTRDEQFF,TGTGCCAGCAGCCAAGGGACTAGGGATGAGCAGTTCTTC
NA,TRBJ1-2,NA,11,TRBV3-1,CASSQDSGYTF,TGTGCCAGCAGCCAAGATAGCGGCTACACCTTC
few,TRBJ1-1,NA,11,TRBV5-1,CASSLESEAFF,TGCGCCAGCAGCTTGGAATCTGAAGCTTTCTTT
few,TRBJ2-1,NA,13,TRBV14,CASSHLSYNEQFF,TGTGCCAGCAGCCATCTTTCATACAATGAGCAGTTCTTC
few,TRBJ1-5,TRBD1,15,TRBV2,CASSVDRAGGQPQHF,TGTGCCAGCAGTGTTGACAGGGCGGGGGGTCAGCCCCAGCATTTT
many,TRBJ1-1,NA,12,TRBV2,CASRRDATEAFF,TGTGCCAGCAGGAGGGACGCCACTGAAGCTTTCTTT
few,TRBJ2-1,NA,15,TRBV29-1,CSVPARACSYNEQFF,TGCAGCGTCCCAGCCCGGGCCTGCTCCTACAATGAGCAGTTCTTC
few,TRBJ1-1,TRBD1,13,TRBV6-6,CAITGTGTTEAFF,TGTGCCATTACCGGGACAGGGACCACTGAAGCTTTCTTT
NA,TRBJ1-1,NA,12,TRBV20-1,CSARDDDTEAFF,TGCAGTGCTAGAGACGATGACACTGAAGCTTTCTTT
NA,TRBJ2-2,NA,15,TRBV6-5,CASSYSRQNTGGLFF,TGTGCCAGCAGTTACTCGAGACAGAACACCGGGGGGCTGTTTTTT
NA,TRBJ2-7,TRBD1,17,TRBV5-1,CASSHQTPGTVSYEQYF,TGCGCCAGCAGCCACCAAACCCCCGGGACAGTATCCTACGAGCAGTACTTC
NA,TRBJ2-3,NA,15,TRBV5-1,CASSFYNRGTDTQYF,TGCGCCAGCAGCTTCTATAATCGGGGCACAGATACGCAGTATTTT
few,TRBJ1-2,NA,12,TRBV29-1,CSVGRGSYGYTF,TGCAGCGTTGGCCGAGGATCCTATGGCTACACCTTC
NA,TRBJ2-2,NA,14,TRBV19,CASSIRPTPGELFF,TGTGCCAGTAGTATCCGCCCTACCCCCGGGGAGCTGTTTTTT
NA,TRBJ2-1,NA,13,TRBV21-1,CASSKGTYNEQLF,TGTGCCAGCAGCAAAGGGACCTACAATGAGCAGCTCTTC
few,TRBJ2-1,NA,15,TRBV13,CASSASTAGSDEQFF,TGTGCCAGCAGCGCCTCTACTGCGGGATCGGATGAGCAGTTCTTC
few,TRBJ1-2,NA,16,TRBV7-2,CASSRPHDSPSYGYTF,TGTGCCAGCAGCCGGCCTCATGACAGTCCTTCCTATGGCTACACCTTC
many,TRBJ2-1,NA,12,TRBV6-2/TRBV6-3,CASSSTYNEQFF,TGTGCCAGCAGTTCAACCTACAATGAGCAGTTCTTC
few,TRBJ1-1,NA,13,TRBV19,CASSLPPYTEAFF,TGTGCCAGTAGTCTCCCTCCGTACACTGAAGCTTTCTTT
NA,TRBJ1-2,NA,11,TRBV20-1,CSAREGVVHTF,TGCAGTGCTAGAGAGGGGGTTGTGCACACCTTC
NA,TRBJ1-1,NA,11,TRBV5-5,CASFENTEAFF,TGTGCCAGCTTCGAGAACACTGAAGCTTTCTTT
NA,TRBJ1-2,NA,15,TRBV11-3,CASSSAFGADYGYTF,TGTGCCAGCAGTTCAGCCTTCGGGGCCGATTATGGCTACACCTTC
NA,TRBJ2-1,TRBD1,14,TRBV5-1,CASSLGDSDNEQFF,TGCGCCAGCAGCTTGGGGGACAGTGACAATGAGCAGTTCTTC
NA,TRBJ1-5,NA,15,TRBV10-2,CASSEVRISNQPQHF,TGCGCCAGCAGTGAGGTCCGAATTAGCAATCAGCCCCAGCATTTT
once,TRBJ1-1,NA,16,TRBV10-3,CAISSREGRLNTEAFF,TGTGCCATCAGTAGTAGGGAAGGACGGTTGAACACTGAAGCTTTCTTT
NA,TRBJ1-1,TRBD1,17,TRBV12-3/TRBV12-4,CASSLARGGTGNTEAFF,TGTGCCAGCAGTTTAGCGCGAGGAGGGACAGGGAACACTGAAGCTTTCTTT
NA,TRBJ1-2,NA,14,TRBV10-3,CAISESPTGDGYTF,TGTGCCATCAGTGAGTCGCCGACAGGTGATGGCTACACCTTC
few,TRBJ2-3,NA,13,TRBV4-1,CASSRYLTDTQYF,TGCGCCAGCAGCCGGTACCTCACAGATACGCAGTATTTT
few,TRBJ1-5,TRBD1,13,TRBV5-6,CASSLNRGQPQHF,TGTGCCAGCAGCCTAAACAGGGGTCAGCCCCAGCATTTT
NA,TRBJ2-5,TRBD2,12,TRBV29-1,CSVKAGQETQYF,TGCAGCGTGAAAGCGGGGCAAGAGACCCAGTACTTC
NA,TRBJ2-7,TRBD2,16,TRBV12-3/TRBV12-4,CASSPSTSGGSHEQYF,TGTGCCAGCAGTCCATCTACTAGCGGGGGGAGCCACGAGCAGTACTTC
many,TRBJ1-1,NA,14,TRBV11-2,CASSRNLENTEAFF,TGTGCCAGCAGCCGAAATCTCGAGAACACTGAAGCTTTCTTT
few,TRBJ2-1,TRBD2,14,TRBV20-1,CSATYSGRPGEQFF,TGCAGTGCTACCTATAGCGGGAGGCCCGGGGAGCAGTTCTTC
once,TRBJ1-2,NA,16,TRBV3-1,CASSQFASGTFYGYTF,TGTGCCAGCAGCCAATTTGCGTCCGGGACGTTCTATGGCTACACCTTC
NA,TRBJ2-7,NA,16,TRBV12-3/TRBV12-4,CASSLQGGVGSYEQYF,TGTGCCAGCAGTCTCCAGGGTGGGGTAGGATCCTACGAGCAGTACTTC
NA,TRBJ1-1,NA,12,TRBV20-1,CSSRDDDTEAFF,TGCAGTTCTAGAGACGATGACACTGAAGCTTTCTTT
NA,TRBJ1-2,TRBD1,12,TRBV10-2,CASTGQFYGYTF,TGCGCCAGCACGGGACAGTTCTATGGCTACACCTTC
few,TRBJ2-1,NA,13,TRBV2,CARGWLARNEQFF,TGTGCCAGGGGGTGGCTAGCAAGGAATGAGCAGTTCTTC
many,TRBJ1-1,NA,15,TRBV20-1,CSAHRTTPANTEAFF,TGCAGTGCCCACCGAACGACTCCAGCGAACACTGAAGCTTTCTTT
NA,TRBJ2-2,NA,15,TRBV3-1,CASSQGISRTGELFF,TGTGCCAGCAGCCAAGGGATTTCGCGCACCGGGGAGCTGTTTTTT
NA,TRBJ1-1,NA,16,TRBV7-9,CASSLGAGSGNTEAFF,TGTGCCAGCAGCTTAGGCGCAGGGTCAGGGAACACTGAAGCTTTCTTT
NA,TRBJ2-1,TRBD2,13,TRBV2,CTGTLTGTTEQFF,TGTACCGGCACCCTCACGGGGACTACTGAGCAGTTCTTC